The sequence of this TCR beta chain was determined in a study of blood T cell repertoires in COVID-19. Study summary: COVID-19 samples from acute and convalescent phases originated in the United States, Italy and Spain. In each case, the material was cDNA or gDNA derived from T cells, B-cell-depleted T cells, or PBMCs.

Study processing details: Estimated nucleated cell counts came from reference gene primer amplification. Here immunoSEQ multiplex PCR was the method, and the copy in TCRdb shows in-frame clones only, minus some. The V and J calls and clone size were taken over from that table, and D and trimming were inferred from the DNA. The table lists under 200,000 clones, around nine tenths of them singletons. V lost 1 base to trimming and J lost 7 bases, with 10 bases between them. Germline-derived CDR1 and CDR2 are SGHTA and FQGNSA. This CDR3 has 13 residues. The origin of this receptor is a man aged 65-85 years with acute or convalescent COVID-19. V and J are TRBV7-2 and TRBJ1-1; D gene ambiguous. Material: peripheral blood. The CDR3 nucleotides read TGTGCCAGCAGCTTAGGAATGAGACTTGAAGCTTTCTTT. Residues: CASSLGMRLEAFF.